This T cell receptor beta chain was profiled in a study of cytomegalovirus exposure and HLA in healthy donors. Study findings and constraints: Specific recognition of CMV antigens was confirmed in vitro for three chains (all CMV-associated). Using the classifier, cytomegalovirus status was reportedly diagnosed with high specificity and sensitivity.

The CDR3 is made up of 13 amino acids. In germline, CDR1 is SEHNR, CDR2 FQNEAQ (reference sequence). The ends were cut back, 2 bases at V and 6 bases at J, with 11 bases in the middle. Primers for the PCR totalled 60 Vbeta and 13 Jbeta. Clones were read by immunoSEQ multiplex PCR, and TCRdb kept only the in-frame ones, dropping some. The data contain under 70,000 clones, around 74% of them singletons. A remark on this clone: Its antigen is undetermined.

The chain links TRBV7-9 to TRBJ2-7; D may be TRBD1 (6 bases). Sequenced material: PBMCs. The receptor was isolated from a male donor in good health and CMV-seropositive. CDR3 sequence (DNA): TGTGCCAGCAGCTTACAAACACAGGGCGAGCAGTACTTC. Translated, it gives CASSLQTQGEQYF.